This note documents a single TCR beta chain sequence. The antigen remains unidentified. This specimen comes from a study of cytomegalovirus exposure and HLA in healthy donors. General observations from the study: Associated with cytomegalovirus, according to the listing, were 150 to 200 TCR beta chains. It was reportedly the case that the classifier diagnosed cytomegalovirus status with high specificity and sensitivity. In vitro assays verified that three CMV-associated chains recognized CMV antigens specifically.

The study drew the donors from its 120-subject validation cohort, separate from the approximately 700-subject first cohort. Assay: immunoSEQ multiplex PCR; the TCRdb copy retains only in-frame clones and omits some. Here the sample spans 150,000 to 180,000 clones, around 83% being singletons. V was cut by 3 bases and J by 2 bases, with 11 bases left in between. Germline CDR1 reads SGHTA; CDR2 reads FQGNSA. There are 14 residues in the CDR3. What was sequenced was PBMCs. This chain links TRBV7-2 with TRBJ2-7; a possible D gene is TRBD1 (6 bases). The source is a human donor in good health. The DNA of the CDR3 is TGTGCCAGCAGCTTCTCCCGGGACACCTACGAGCAGTACTTC. Protein product: CASSFSRDTYEQYF.